This T cell receptor (beta chain) was captured by sequencing in a study of T cell responses to AZD1222 COVID-19 vaccine. Concerning this clone itself: Its antigen is not known.

Profiled with immunoSEQ multiplex PCR; TCRdb holds only in-frame clones, not every one. The table shows roughly 120,000 clones, with about 85% occurring only once. This CDR3 region has 14 residues. Germline values: CDR1 MNHNS, CDR2 SASEGT. With V trimmed by 3 bases and J by 2 bases, 1 base remained unmatched. Study findings and constraints: Seropositive at baseline were only five or six AZD1222 recipients.

The TCR was taken from an adult who received the AZD1222 COVID-19 vaccine. Specimen: peripheral blood, collected 28 days after the second AZD1222 dose. The chain combines TRBV6-1 with TRBJ1-5; TRBD1 aligns across 7 bases. In DNA, the CDR3 is TGTGCCAGCAGTGAGGGGACAGGCAATCAGCCCCAGCATTTT. This gives the protein CASSEGTGNQPQHF.